The rows below give T cell receptor beta chains drawn from one sample of a study of blood T cell repertoires in COVID-19. Produced via immunoSEQ multiplex PCR; TCRdb's table is partial and in-frame only. The table has 150,000 to 200,000 clones, about 89% seen once. Sequencing was done on a sample of PBMCs or T cells enriched from blood (not recorded which). Receptor source: a woman aged 18-30 years who had recovered from COVID-19. Each CDR3 is given with its conserved first and last residue. Fields, in order: CDR3 protein, CDR3 DNA, clone size, D gene, V gene, J gene. The D gene is left open where the match is weak. Some rows have no size entry. The others give once, few or many, or a class for an expanded clone.

cdr3_aa: CASTGTRFTDTQYF
cdr3_nt: TGTGCCAGCACCGGGACTAGATTCACAGATACGCAGTATTTT
clone_size: -
d_call: TRBD2
v_call: TRBV5-6
j_call: TRBJ2-3

cdr3_aa: CASSSYSGTEAFF
cdr3_nt: TGTGCCAGCAGTAGCTATAGCGGCACTGAAGCTTTCTTT
clone_size: -
d_call: -
v_call: TRBV7-3
j_call: TRBJ1-1

cdr3_aa: CASSPWVGGRDTIYF
cdr3_nt: TGCGCCAGCAGCCCCTGGGTAGGGGGCCGGGACACCATATATTTT
clone_size: -
d_call: TRBD1
v_call: TRBV4-1
j_call: TRBJ1-3

cdr3_aa: CASSHAYEQYF
cdr3_nt: TGTGCCAGCAGTCATGCCTACGAGCAGTACTTC
clone_size: -
d_call: -
v_call: TRBV28
j_call: TRBJ2-7

cdr3_aa: CASSMTGQGASYNSPLHF
cdr3_nt: TGTGCCAGTAGTATGACGGGACAGGGTGCTTCGTATAATTCACCCCTCCACTTT
clone_size: -
d_call: TRBD1
v_call: TRBV19
j_call: TRBJ1-6

cdr3_aa: CASRIDLSSYNEQFF
cdr3_nt: TGTGCCAGCAGGATTGATCTTAGCTCCTACAATGAGCAGTTCTTC
clone_size: once
d_call: -
v_call: TRBV27
j_call: TRBJ2-1

cdr3_aa: CASSLAQNTEAFF
cdr3_nt: TGTGCCAGCAGCTTGGCACAGAACACTGAAGCTTTCTTT
clone_size: -
d_call: -
v_call: TRBV7-2
j_call: TRBJ1-1

cdr3_aa: CASSFYPYTGELFF
cdr3_nt: TGTGCCAGCAGTTTCTACCCTTACACCGGGGAGCTGTTTTTT
clone_size: few
d_call: -
v_call: TRBV27
j_call: TRBJ2-2

cdr3_aa: CASSMGQGITDTQYF
cdr3_nt: TGTGCCAGCAGCATGGGACAGGGGATTACAGATACGCAGTATTTT
clone_size: -
d_call: TRBD1
v_call: TRBV11-3
j_call: TRBJ2-3

cdr3_aa: CASPLRAGGIYEQYF
cdr3_nt: TGTGCCAGCCCCCTAAGAGCGGGAGGGATCTACGAGCAGTACTTC
clone_size: once
d_call: TRBD2
v_call: TRBV27
j_call: TRBJ2-7

cdr3_aa: CASSPYGTPQETQYF
cdr3_nt: TGCGCCAGCAGCCCTTACGGGACACCCCAAGAGACCCAGTACTTC
clone_size: -
d_call: -
v_call: TRBV5-1
j_call: TRBJ2-5

cdr3_aa: CASSIRTGLGNEQFF
cdr3_nt: TGTGCCAGCAGCATCCGAACAGGGTTAGGCAATGAGCAGTTCTTC
clone_size: -
d_call: -
v_call: TRBV11-3
j_call: TRBJ2-1

cdr3_aa: CASSLFSGGGSYEQYF
cdr3_nt: TGTGCCAGCAGTTTATTTTCGGGGGGCGGAAGTTACGAGCAGTACTTC
clone_size: -
d_call: -
v_call: TRBV27
j_call: TRBJ2-7

cdr3_aa: CASSLTSGSSTAYEQYF
cdr3_nt: TGTGCCAGCAGCTTGACTAGCGGGAGTTCGACGGCCTACGAGCAGTACTTC
clone_size: -
d_call: TRBD2
v_call: TRBV5-8
j_call: TRBJ2-7

cdr3_aa: CASSLSTVTDTQYF
cdr3_nt: TGTGCCAGCAGCTTATCTACTGTCACAGATACGCAGTATTTT
clone_size: few
d_call: -
v_call: TRBV7-9
j_call: TRBJ2-3

cdr3_aa: CASAIMGAEAFF
cdr3_nt: TGTGCCAGCGCCATTATGGGGGCAGAAGCTTTCTTT
clone_size: -
d_call: -
v_call: TRBV7-9
j_call: TRBJ1-1

cdr3_aa: CASSLGTGANEQFF
cdr3_nt: TGTGCCAGCAGTCTCGGGACAGGGGCCAATGAGCAGTTCTTC
clone_size: -
d_call: TRBD1
v_call: TRBV27
j_call: TRBJ2-1

cdr3_aa: CASSLTRTSGQETQYF
cdr3_nt: TGTGCCAGCAGCCTAACCCGGACTAGCGGACAAGAGACCCAGTACTTC
clone_size: -
d_call: TRBD2
v_call: TRBV27
j_call: TRBJ2-5

cdr3_aa: CATSDPGHETQYF
cdr3_nt: TGTGCCACCAGTGACCCAGGACACGAGACCCAGTACTTC
clone_size: -
d_call: -
v_call: TRBV24-1
j_call: TRBJ2-5

cdr3_aa: CASSPFSRVRNTEAFF
cdr3_nt: TGTGCCAGCAGCCCTTTTAGCAGGGTCAGGAACACTGAAGCTTTCTTT
clone_size: -
d_call: -
v_call: TRBV5-4
j_call: TRBJ1-1

cdr3_aa: CASSIQGASDTQYF
cdr3_nt: TGTGCCAGCAGCATACAGGGGGCGTCAGATACGCAGTATTTT
clone_size: -
d_call: TRBD1
v_call: TRBV5-8
j_call: TRBJ2-3

cdr3_aa: CASSLYPLIDSNQPQHF
cdr3_nt: TGTGCCAGCAGTTTATATCCACTAATTGATAGCAATCAGCCCCAGCATTTT
clone_size: -
d_call: -
v_call: TRBV28
j_call: TRBJ1-5

cdr3_aa: CASSPRGGQPQHF
cdr3_nt: TGTGCCAGCAGCCCGAGGGGGGGACAGCCCCAGCATTTT
clone_size: -
d_call: -
v_call: TRBV7-2
j_call: TRBJ1-5

cdr3_aa: CASSPVGLDGYEQYF
cdr3_nt: TGTGCCAGCAGCCCCGTGGGACTAGACGGATACGAGCAGTACTTC
clone_size: once
d_call: TRBD2
v_call: TRBV6-2/TRBV6-3
j_call: TRBJ2-7

cdr3_aa: CASSLGLNTGELFF
cdr3_nt: TGTGCCAGCAGCTTAGGCCTGAACACCGGGGAGCTGTTTTTT
clone_size: -
d_call: -
v_call: TRBV13
j_call: TRBJ2-2

cdr3_aa: CATTQGMPNTEAFF
cdr3_nt: TGTGCCACAACTCAGGGAATGCCGAACACTGAAGCTTTCTTT
clone_size: -
d_call: -
v_call: TRBV2
j_call: TRBJ1-1

cdr3_aa: CASDGPTSGVTDTQYF
cdr3_nt: TGTGCCAGTGACGGGCCTACTAGCGGTGTCACAGATACGCAGTATTTT
clone_size: -
d_call: TRBD2
v_call: TRBV2
j_call: TRBJ2-3

cdr3_aa: CASSPQLAVTDTQYF
cdr3_nt: TGTGCCAGCTCACCACAACTAGCGGTCACAGATACGCAGTATTTT
clone_size: -
d_call: TRBD2
v_call: TRBV18
j_call: TRBJ2-3

cdr3_aa: CASSPGGTARGDLTGELFF
cdr3_nt: TGTGCCAGTAGCCCAGGCGGGACAGCGCGGGGGGATTTGACCGGGGAGCTGTTTTTT
clone_size: -
d_call: -
v_call: TRBV19
j_call: TRBJ2-2

cdr3_aa: CASSQVTGTQPQHF
cdr3_nt: TGTGCCAGCAGCCAAGTTACAGGGACTCAGCCCCAGCATTTT
clone_size: -
d_call: -
v_call: TRBV4-2
j_call: TRBJ1-5

cdr3_aa: CASSPPRLRGGGDYGYTF
cdr3_nt: TGTGCCAGCAGTCCACCACGACTAAGGGGGGGCGGTGACTATGGCTACACCTTC
clone_size: -
d_call: -
v_call: TRBV28
j_call: TRBJ1-2

cdr3_aa: CASSSAGLSTGELFF
cdr3_nt: TGTGCCAGTAGTTCGGCAGGGCTTTCCACCGGGGAGCTGTTTTTT
clone_size: -
d_call: -
v_call: TRBV19
j_call: TRBJ2-2

cdr3_aa: CASSFPTNTGELFF
cdr3_nt: TGTGCCAGCAGCTTTCCTACGAACACCGGGGAGCTGTTTTTT
clone_size: few
d_call: -
v_call: TRBV7-9
j_call: TRBJ2-2

cdr3_aa: CASSHPLSRQKNEQFF
cdr3_nt: TGTGCCAGTAGTCACCCCCTATCGAGACAGAAGAATGAGCAGTTCTTC
clone_size: -
d_call: -
v_call: TRBV19
j_call: TRBJ2-1

cdr3_aa: CASSFPRGGLVDTQYF
cdr3_nt: TGTGCCAGCAGCTTCCCCCGCGGGGGGCTCGTAGATACGCAGTATTTT
clone_size: -
d_call: TRBD2
v_call: TRBV5-8
j_call: TRBJ2-3

cdr3_aa: CASSKSPTSATQYF
cdr3_nt: TGTGCCAGCAGTAAGAGCCCAACTAGCGCGACCCAGTACTTC
clone_size: -
d_call: TRBD2
v_call: TRBV9
j_call: TRBJ2-5

cdr3_aa: CASVRRAHQPQHF
cdr3_nt: TGTGCCAGCGTACGGAGGGCCCATCAGCCCCAGCATTTT
clone_size: -
d_call: -
v_call: TRBV12-3/TRBV12-4
j_call: TRBJ1-5

cdr3_aa: CAWSPSSYNEQFF
cdr3_nt: TGTGCCTGGAGTCCCAGCTCCTACAATGAGCAGTTCTTC
clone_size: -
d_call: -
v_call: TRBV30
j_call: TRBJ2-1

cdr3_aa: CATKGTGFRDTQYF
cdr3_nt: TGTGCCACCAAAGGGACAGGGTTTAGAGATACGCAGTATTTT
clone_size: once
d_call: TRBD1
v_call: TRBV19
j_call: TRBJ2-3

cdr3_aa: CASSLKELAGREQYF
cdr3_nt: TGCGCCAGCAGCTTGAAAGAACTAGCGGGACGCGAGCAGTACTTC
clone_size: -
d_call: TRBD2
v_call: TRBV5-1
j_call: TRBJ2-7

cdr3_aa: CASSQDQGQVQLFF
cdr3_nt: TGCGCCAGCAGCCAAGATCAGGGACAGGTACAGCTGTTTTTT
clone_size: -
d_call: TRBD1
v_call: TRBV4-1
j_call: TRBJ2-2

cdr3_aa: CASSSQETSHEQYF
cdr3_nt: TGTGCCAGTAGTTCTCAAGAAACCAGTCACGAGCAGTACTTC
clone_size: -
d_call: -
v_call: TRBV19
j_call: TRBJ2-7

cdr3_aa: CAWSVGGQYYEQYF
cdr3_nt: TGTGCCTGGAGTGTGGGGGGGCAGTACTACGAGCAGTACTTC
clone_size: -
d_call: -
v_call: TRBV30
j_call: TRBJ2-7

cdr3_aa: CASSSQGGTEAFF
cdr3_nt: TGTGCCAGCAGTTCTCAGGGGGGCACTGAAGCTTTCTTT
clone_size: few
d_call: TRBD1
v_call: TRBV27
j_call: TRBJ1-1

cdr3_aa: CASSLFPGQEFNQPQHF
cdr3_nt: TGTGCCAGCAGTCTATTCCCGGGACAGGAGTTCAATCAGCCCCAGCATTTT
clone_size: once
d_call: TRBD1
v_call: TRBV27
j_call: TRBJ1-5

cdr3_aa: CSVRTLANQPQHF
cdr3_nt: TGCAGCGTCCGAACTCTCGCAAATCAGCCCCAGCATTTT
clone_size: -
d_call: -
v_call: TRBV29-1
j_call: TRBJ1-5

cdr3_aa: CATRTSGREETQYF
cdr3_nt: TGTGCCACCCGGACTAGCGGGAGGGAAGAGACCCAGTACTTC
clone_size: -
d_call: TRBD2
v_call: TRBV10-3
j_call: TRBJ2-5

cdr3_aa: CASSLRQGGEGDTQYF
cdr3_nt: TGTGCCAGCAGCCTACGACAGGGCGGGGAAGGAGATACGCAGTATTTT
clone_size: -
d_call: -
v_call: TRBV14
j_call: TRBJ2-3

cdr3_aa: CASSFRGGSGYTF
cdr3_nt: TGTGCCAGCAGCTTCCGGGGAGGGTCCGGCTACACCTTC
clone_size: -
d_call: -
v_call: TRBV28
j_call: TRBJ1-2

cdr3_aa: CASSGGGIGSTGELFF
cdr3_nt: TGTGCCAGCAGCGGTGGAGGGATTGGTAGCACCGGGGAGCTGTTTTTT
clone_size: -
d_call: -
v_call: TRBV9
j_call: TRBJ2-2

cdr3_aa: CSVEGLAGAYEQYF
cdr3_nt: TGCAGCGTTGAAGGGCTAGCGGGGGCCTACGAGCAGTACTTC
clone_size: -
d_call: TRBD2
v_call: TRBV29-1
j_call: TRBJ2-7

cdr3_aa: CASSRGQAYEQYF
cdr3_nt: TGTGCCAGCAGTCGGGGACAGGCCTACGAGCAGTACTTC
clone_size: -
d_call: TRBD1
v_call: TRBV28
j_call: TRBJ2-7

cdr3_aa: CASSREGQPNEKLFF
cdr3_nt: TGTGCCAGCAGCCGCGAGGGACAGCCTAATGAAAAACTGTTTTTT
clone_size: -
d_call: TRBD1
v_call: TRBV7-6
j_call: TRBJ1-4

cdr3_aa: CASSLWSEGQETQYF
cdr3_nt: TGTGCCAGCAGTTTATGGTCGGAGGGGCAAGAGACCCAGTACTTC
clone_size: -
d_call: -
v_call: TRBV28
j_call: TRBJ2-5